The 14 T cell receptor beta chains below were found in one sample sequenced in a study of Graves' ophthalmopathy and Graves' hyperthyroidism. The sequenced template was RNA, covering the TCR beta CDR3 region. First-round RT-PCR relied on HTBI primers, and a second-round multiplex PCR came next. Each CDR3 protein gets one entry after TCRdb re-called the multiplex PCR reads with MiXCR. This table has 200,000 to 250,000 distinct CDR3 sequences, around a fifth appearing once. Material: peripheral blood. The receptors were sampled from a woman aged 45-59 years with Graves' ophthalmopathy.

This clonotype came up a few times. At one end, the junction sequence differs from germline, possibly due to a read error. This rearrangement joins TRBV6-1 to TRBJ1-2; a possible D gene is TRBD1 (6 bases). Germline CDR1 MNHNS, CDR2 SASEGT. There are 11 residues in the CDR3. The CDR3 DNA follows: TGTGCCATCCGGACAGCCTATGGCTACATCTTC. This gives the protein CAIRTAYGYIF.

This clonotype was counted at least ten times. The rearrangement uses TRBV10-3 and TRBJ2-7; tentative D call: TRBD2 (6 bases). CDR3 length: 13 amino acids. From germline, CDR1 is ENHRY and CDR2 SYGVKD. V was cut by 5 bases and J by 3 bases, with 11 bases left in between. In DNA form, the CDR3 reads TGTGCCATCAGTAACCTCGGGGGCTACGAGCAGTACTTC. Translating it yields CAISNLGGYEQYF.

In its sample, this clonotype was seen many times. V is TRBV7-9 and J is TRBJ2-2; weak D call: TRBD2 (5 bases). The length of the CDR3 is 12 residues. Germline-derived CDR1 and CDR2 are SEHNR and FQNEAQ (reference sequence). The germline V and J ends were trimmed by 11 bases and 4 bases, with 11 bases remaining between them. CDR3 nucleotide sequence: TGTGCCCAGAGGGCCAGCACCGGGGAGCTGTTTTTT. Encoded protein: CAQRASTGELFF.

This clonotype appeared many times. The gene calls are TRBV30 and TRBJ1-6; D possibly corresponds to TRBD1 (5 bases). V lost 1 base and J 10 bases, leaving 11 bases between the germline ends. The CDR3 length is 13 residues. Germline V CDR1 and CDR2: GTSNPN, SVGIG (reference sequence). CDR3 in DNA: TGTGCCTGGAGTGGGGGGGTCGGGTCACCCCTCCACTTT. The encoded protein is CAWSGGVGSPLHF.

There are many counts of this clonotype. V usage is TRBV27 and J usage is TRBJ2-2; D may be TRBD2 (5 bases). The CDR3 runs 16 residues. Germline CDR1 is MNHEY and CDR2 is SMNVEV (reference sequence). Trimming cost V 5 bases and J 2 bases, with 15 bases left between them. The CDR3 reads CASSRYAGKNTGELFF. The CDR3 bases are TGTGCCAGCAGTCGTTATGCCGGGAAAAACACCGGGGAGCTGTTTTTT.

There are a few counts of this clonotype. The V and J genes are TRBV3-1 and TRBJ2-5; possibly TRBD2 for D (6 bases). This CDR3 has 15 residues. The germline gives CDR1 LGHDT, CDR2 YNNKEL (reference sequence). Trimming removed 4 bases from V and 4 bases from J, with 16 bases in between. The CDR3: CASSPILTRGETQYF. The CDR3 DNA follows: TGTGCCAGCAGCCCAATCCTGACTAGAGGAGAGACCCAGTACTTC.

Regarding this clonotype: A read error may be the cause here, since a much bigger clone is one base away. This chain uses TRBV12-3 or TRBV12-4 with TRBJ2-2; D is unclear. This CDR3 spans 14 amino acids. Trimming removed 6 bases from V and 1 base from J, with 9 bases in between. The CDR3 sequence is CASSNRKNTGELFF. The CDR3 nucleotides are TGTGCCAGCAGCAATAGAAAGAACACCGGGGAGCTGTTTTTT.

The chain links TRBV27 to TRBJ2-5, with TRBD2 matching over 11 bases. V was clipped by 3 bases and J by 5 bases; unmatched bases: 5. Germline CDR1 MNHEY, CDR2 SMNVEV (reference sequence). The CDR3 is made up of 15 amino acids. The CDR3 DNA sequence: TGTGCCAGCAGTTTCCCGACTAGCGGGACGGAGACCCAGTACTTC. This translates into CASSFPTSGTETQYF.

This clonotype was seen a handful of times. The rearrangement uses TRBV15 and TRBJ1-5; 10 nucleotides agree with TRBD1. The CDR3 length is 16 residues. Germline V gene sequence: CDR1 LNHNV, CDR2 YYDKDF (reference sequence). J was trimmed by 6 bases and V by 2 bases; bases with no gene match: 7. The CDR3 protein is CATSRKTGGGGQPQHF. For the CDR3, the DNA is TGTGCCACCAGCAGAAAGACAGGGGGCGGGGGTCAGCCCCAGCATTTT.

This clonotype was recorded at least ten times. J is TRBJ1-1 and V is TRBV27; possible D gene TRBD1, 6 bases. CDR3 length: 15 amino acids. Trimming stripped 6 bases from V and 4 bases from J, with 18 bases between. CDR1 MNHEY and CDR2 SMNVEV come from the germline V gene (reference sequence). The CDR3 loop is CASRRVVGAGTEAFF. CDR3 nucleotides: TGTGCCAGCAGACGGGTTGTGGGGGCGGGCACTGAAGCTTTCTTT.

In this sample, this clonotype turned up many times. The DNA for the CDR3 is TGCAGTGCTAGTTTTTTAGCCAAAAACATTCAGTACTTC. It codes for CSASFLAKNIQYF. The chain employs TRBV20-1 and TRBJ2-4, with D unresolved. The length of the CDR3 is 13 residues. CDR1 is DFQATT, CDR2 SNEGSKA, per germline (reference sequence). The V gene lost 3 bases and the J gene lost 0 bases, with 6 bases spanning the gap.

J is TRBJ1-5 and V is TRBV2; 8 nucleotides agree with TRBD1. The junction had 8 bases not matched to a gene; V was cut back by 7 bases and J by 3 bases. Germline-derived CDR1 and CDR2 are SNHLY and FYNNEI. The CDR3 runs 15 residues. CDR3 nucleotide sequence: TGTGCCAGCAAACAACAGGGGGGAATCAATCAGCCCCAGCATTTT. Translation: CASKQQGGINQPQHF.

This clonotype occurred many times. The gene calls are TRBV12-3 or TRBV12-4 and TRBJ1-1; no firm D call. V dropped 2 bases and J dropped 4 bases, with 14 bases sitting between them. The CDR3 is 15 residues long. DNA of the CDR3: TGTGCCAGCAGTTTAACTTTATGGGGTCGCACTGAAGCTTTCTTT. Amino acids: CASSLTLWGRTEAFF.

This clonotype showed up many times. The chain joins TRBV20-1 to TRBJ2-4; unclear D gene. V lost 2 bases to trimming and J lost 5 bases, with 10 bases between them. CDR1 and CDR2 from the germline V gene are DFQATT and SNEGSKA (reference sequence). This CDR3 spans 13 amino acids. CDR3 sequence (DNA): TGCAGTGCTAGAAGGGCGGCCGAAAACATTCAGTACTTC. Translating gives CSARRAAENIQYF.